The 19 T cell receptor beta chains given below trace back to one sample, sequenced in a study of blood T cell repertoires in COVID-19. Sequencing used immunoSEQ multiplex PCR; TCRdb keeps in-frame clones, though not all of them. The sample has 300,000 or so clones; approximately 84% are singletons. The sample taken for sequencing was PBMCs or T cells enriched from blood (not recorded which). The receptors shown here come from a woman in her 30s who had recovered from COVID-19.

The V and J genes are TRBV28 and TRBJ1-3; D call uncertain. The V gene's germline CDR1 is MDHEN and CDR2 SYDVKM. The CDR3 length is 14 residues. Trimming stripped 2 bases from V and 3 bases from J, with 8 bases between. The DNA for the CDR3 is TGTGCCAGCAGTTTAATCAGAGGTGGAAACACCATATATTTT. The encoded protein is CASSLIRGGNTIYF.

This CDR3 reads CAWSGTGGENIQYF. The DNA of the CDR3 is TGTGCCTGGAGTGGGACAGGGGGAGAGAACATTCAGTACTTC. The rearrangement joins TRBV30 to TRBJ2-4; 10 bases are a match to TRBD1. Per germline, CDR1 GTSNPN and CDR2 SVGIG (reference sequence). The V and J ends lost 1 base and 7 bases, in that order; junction bases with no gene match: 4. The CDR3 loop spans 14 amino acids.

This clone is a singleton in its sample. This rearrangement joins TRBV11-2 to TRBJ1-2; 8 positions match TRBD1. Trimming at V came to 5 bases and at J to 5 bases, leaving 10 bases not matched to a gene. The CDR3 extends over 15 amino acids. The germline V gene encodes CDR1 SGHAT and CDR2 FQNNGV. CDR3: CASSPMDRVVYGYTF. The CDR3 coding sequence is TGTGCCAGCAGCCCGATGGACAGGGTTGTTTATGGCTACACCTTC.

This chain links TRBV4-3 with TRBJ2-7; 7 bases are a match to TRBD1. The CDR3 length is 14 residues. V lost 4 bases to trimming and J lost 3 bases; unmatched junction nucleotides: 6. Germline V gene lookup returns CDR1 LGHNA and CDR2 YSLEER. The CDR3 nucleotides are TGCGCCAGCAGCCCCGGCGCAGGGGGCTACGAGCAGTACTTC. Encoded protein: CASSPGAGGYEQYF.

J is TRBJ2-1 and V is TRBV7-2; TRBD1 matches at 7 bases. CDR3 length: 15 residues. J lost 5 bases, V lost 4 bases, and 8 bases had no gene match. Germline lookup yields CDR1 SGHTA and CDR2 FQGNSA. The CDR3 region is CASSSTGTANNEQFF. CDR3 sequence (DNA): TGTGCCAGCAGCTCCACCGGGACAGCAAACAATGAGCAGTTCTTC.

The chain carries TRBV7-6 and TRBJ2-7, with 8 bases that match TRBD1. There are 14 residues in the CDR3. V trimming: 5 bases; J trimming: 3 bases; junction bases outside the gene matches: 6. Germline loops: CDR1 SGHVS, CDR2 FNYEAQ. This CDR3 reads CASSPGGRVYEQYF. In nucleotides, the CDR3 is TGTGCCAGCAGCCCAGGGGGCAGGGTCTACGAGCAGTACTTC.

The CDR3 loop is CASSLIGTGANSGANVLTF. DNA of the CDR3: TGCGCCAGCAGCTTGATAGGGACAGGGGCGAACTCTGGGGCCAACGTCCTGACTTTC. This chain joins TRBV5-1 and TRBJ2-6; the match to TRBD1 covers 10 bases. In germline, CDR1 is SGHRS, CDR2 YFSETQ. This CDR3 is 19 amino acids long. With 1 base clipped from V and 0 bases from J, the junction kept 7 bases outside the gene matches.

CDR3 sequence (DNA): TGCGCCAGCAGCTTGGCCGTAGGACAGCTTTTCTATGGCTACACCTTC. Its translation: CASSLAVGQLFYGYTF. J is TRBJ1-2 and V is TRBV5-1; tentative D call: TRBD1 (6 bases). Germline V gene lookup returns CDR1 SGHRS and CDR2 YFSETQ. The CDR3 totals 16 residues. The V end lost 0 bases, the J end lost 4 bases, and 16 bases lay between the germline ends.

The chain is built from TRBV30 and TRBJ1-2; D unresolved. This CDR3 is 12 amino acids long. CDR1 is GTSNPN, CDR2 SVGIG, per germline (reference sequence). Between the trimmed V and J ends, which lost 4 bases and 7 bases, there was a span of 13 bases. CDR3 residues: CAWNTVPGGYTF. The CDR3, as DNA: TGTGCCTGGAATACAGTCCCTGGTGGCTACACCTTC.

CDR3 sequence: CASSLNGQGEEKLFF. In DNA, the CDR3 is TGTGCCAGCAGTTTGAATGGGCAGGGGGAAGAAAAACTGTTTTTT. The chain combines TRBV28 with TRBJ1-4; 7 positions agree with TRBD1. Looked up from germline, CDR1 is MDHEN and CDR2 is SYDVKM. V was clipped by 3 bases and J by 8 bases; unmatched bases: 9. This CDR3 comprises 15 residues.

The genes are TRBV19 and TRBJ1-1, with a tentative D call TRBD1 (6 bases). V gave up 4 bases and J gave up 7 bases, with 10 bases separating them. Germline V CDR1 and CDR2: LNHDA, SQIVND (reference sequence). The CDR3 has 12 amino acids. The CDR3 loop reads CASSTRQDEAFF. Written as DNA, the CDR3 is TGTGCCAGTAGTACTCGACAGGATGAAGCTTTCTTT.

The V gene is TRBV3-1 (or the pseudogene TRBV3-2), the J gene TRBJ2-5; maybe TRBD1 (5 bases). The V end was cut by 6 bases, the J end by 5 bases, with 22 bases between. The germline gives CDR1 LGHDT, CDR2 YNNKEL (reference sequence). The CDR3 spans 16 residues. The CDR3: CASRSRAKWGEETQYF. As DNA, the CDR3 is TGTGCCAGCAGGTCCAGGGCAAAGTGGGGTGAGGAGACCCAGTACTTC.

This clone has just a few counts. The chain recombines TRBV6-2 or TRBV6-3 with TRBJ1-5; D gene uncertain. Trimming took off 2 bases at V and 0 bases at J, with 23 bases between the two ends. Germline V gives CDR1 MNHEY, CDR2 SVGEGT. The CDR3 totals 20 residues. CDR3 sequence: CASSYLPVEGELYSNQPQHF. The CDR3 bases are TGTGCCAGCAGTTACCTTCCCGTCGAGGGCGAACTTTATAGCAATCAGCCCCAGCATTTT.

This clone appeared a few times. The chain has TRBV28 and TRBJ1-1, with D uncertain. The ends were cut back, 11 bases at V and 0 bases at J, with 22 bases in the middle. The CDR3 contains 16 residues. From germline, CDR1 is MDHEN and CDR2 SYDVKM. The CDR3 spells CASGEVRSTMNTEAFF. In nucleotides, the CDR3 is TGTGCCTCCGGAGAGGTACGAAGCACCATGAACACTGAAGCTTTCTTT.

The V call is TRBV10-3, the J call TRBJ2-2, with 9 bases lining up with TRBD1. Germline V gene lookup returns CDR1 ENHRY and CDR2 SYGVKD. The CDR3 runs to 20 residues. V lost 3 bases and J lost 5; bases outside the gene matches: 19. CDR3 bases: TGTGCCATCAGTGATTCCGAGAACCACCCGGGACAGGGAGGGACCGGGGAGCTGTTTTTT. Amino acid sequence: CAISDSENHPGQGGTGELFF.

The CDR3: CASSKDIQKLFF. DNA for the CDR3: TGTGCCAGCAGTAAGGACATCCAAAAACTGTTTTTT. V is TRBV12-3 or TRBV12-4 and J is TRBJ1-4; a possible D gene is TRBD1 (5 bases). The length of the CDR3 is 12 residues. V was trimmed by 5 bases and J by 9 bases, leaving 10 bases between them.

A few counts support this clone. This rearrangement joins TRBV4-1 to TRBJ1-2, with D unclear. V lost 1 base to trimming and J lost 2 bases, with 8 bases between them. The CDR3 contains 14 residues. Germline V gene data show CDR1 as MGHRA and CDR2 as YSYEKL. CDR3 protein: CASSQVTPNYGYTF. The CDR3 bases are TGCGCCAGCAGCCAAGTGACACCGAACTATGGCTACACCTTC.

The gene calls are TRBV6-2 or TRBV6-3 and TRBJ1-5; 7 bases agree with TRBD1. CDR3 size: 14 residues. J was trimmed by 5 bases and V by 2 bases; bases with no gene match: 3. CDR1 is MNHEY and CDR2 is SVGEGT in the germline V gene. The CDR3 is CASSYRQGYQPQHF. In DNA, the CDR3 is TGTGCCAGCAGTTACCGACAGGGCTATCAGCCCCAGCATTTT.

The CDR3 reads CASSDEKQGLGVNEKLFF. The CDR3 bases are TGTGCCAGCAGTGACGAGAAGCAAGGCCTGGGCGTTAATGAAAAACTGTTTTTT. The chain joins TRBV2 to TRBJ1-4, with unresolved D. This CDR3 has 18 residues. Trimming took 3 bases from V and 4 from J, leaving 21 bases between them. Germline V gene data show CDR1 as SNHLY and CDR2 as FYNNEI.